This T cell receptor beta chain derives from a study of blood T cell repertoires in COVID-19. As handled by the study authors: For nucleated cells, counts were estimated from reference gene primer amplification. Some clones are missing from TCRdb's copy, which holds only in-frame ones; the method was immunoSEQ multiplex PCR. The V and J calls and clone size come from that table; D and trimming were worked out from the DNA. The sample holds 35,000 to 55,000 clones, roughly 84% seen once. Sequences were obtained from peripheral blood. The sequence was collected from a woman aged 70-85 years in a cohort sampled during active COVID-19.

Here the CDR3 reads CASSRTGVRAEAFF. CDR3 bases: TGTGCCAGCAGTCGGACAGGGGTAAGGGCTGAAGCTTTCTTT. V usage is TRBV28 and J usage is TRBJ1-1, with TRBD1 identical over 9 bases. Trimming cost V 5 bases and J 6 bases; bases outside gene matches: 7. This CDR3 has 14 amino acids. Germline V lookup: CDR1 MDHEN, CDR2 SYDVKM. The full variable domain, in which reference TRBV28 and TRBJ1-1 provide the parts outside the CDR3, is DVKVTQSSRYLVKRTGEKVFLECVQDMDHENMFWYRQDPGLGLRLIYFSYDVKMKEKGDIPEGYSVSREKKERFSLILESASTNQTSMYLCASSRTGVRAEAFFGQGTRLTVV.